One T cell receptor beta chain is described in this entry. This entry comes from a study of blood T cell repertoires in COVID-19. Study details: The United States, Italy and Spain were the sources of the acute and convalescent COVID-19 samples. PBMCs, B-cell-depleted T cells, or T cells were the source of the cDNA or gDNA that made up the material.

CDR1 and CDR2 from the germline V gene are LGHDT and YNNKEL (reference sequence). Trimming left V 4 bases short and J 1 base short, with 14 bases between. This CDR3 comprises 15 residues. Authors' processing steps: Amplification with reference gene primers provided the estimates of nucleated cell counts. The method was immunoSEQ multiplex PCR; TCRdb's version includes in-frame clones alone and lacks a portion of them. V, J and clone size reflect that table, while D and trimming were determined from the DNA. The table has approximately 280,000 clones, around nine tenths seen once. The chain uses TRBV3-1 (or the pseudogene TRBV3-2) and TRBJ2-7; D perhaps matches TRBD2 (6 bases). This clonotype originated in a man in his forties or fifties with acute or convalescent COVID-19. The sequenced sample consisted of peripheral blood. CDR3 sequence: CASSRRGVVSYEQYF. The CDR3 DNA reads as TGTGCCAGCAGCCGCCGCGGGGTGGTATCCTACGAGCAGTACTTC.